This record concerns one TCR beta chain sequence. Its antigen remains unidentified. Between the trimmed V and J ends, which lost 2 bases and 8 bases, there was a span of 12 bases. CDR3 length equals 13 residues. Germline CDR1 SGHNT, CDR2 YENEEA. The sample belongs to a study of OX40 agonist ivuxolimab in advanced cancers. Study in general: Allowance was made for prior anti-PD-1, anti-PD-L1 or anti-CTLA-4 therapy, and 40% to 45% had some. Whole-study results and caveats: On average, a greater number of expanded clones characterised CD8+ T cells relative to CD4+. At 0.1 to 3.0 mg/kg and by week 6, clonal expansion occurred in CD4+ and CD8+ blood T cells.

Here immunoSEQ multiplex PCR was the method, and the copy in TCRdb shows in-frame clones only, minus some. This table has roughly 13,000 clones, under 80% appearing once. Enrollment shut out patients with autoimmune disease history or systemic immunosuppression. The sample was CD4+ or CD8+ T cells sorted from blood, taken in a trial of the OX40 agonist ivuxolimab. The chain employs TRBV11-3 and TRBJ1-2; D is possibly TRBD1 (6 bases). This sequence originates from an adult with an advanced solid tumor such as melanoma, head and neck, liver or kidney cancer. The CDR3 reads CASSLKTGRGYTF. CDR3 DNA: TGTGCCAGCAGCTTAAAAACAGGGCGAGGCTACACCTTC.